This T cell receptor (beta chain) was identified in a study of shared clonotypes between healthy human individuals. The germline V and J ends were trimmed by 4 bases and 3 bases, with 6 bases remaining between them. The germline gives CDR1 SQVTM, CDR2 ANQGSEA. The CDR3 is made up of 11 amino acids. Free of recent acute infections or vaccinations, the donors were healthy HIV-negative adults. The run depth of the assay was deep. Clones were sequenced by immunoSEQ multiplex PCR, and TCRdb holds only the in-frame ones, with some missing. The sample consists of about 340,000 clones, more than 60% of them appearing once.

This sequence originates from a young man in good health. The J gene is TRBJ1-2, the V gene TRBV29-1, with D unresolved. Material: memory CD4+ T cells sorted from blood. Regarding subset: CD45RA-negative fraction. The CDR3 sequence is CSVGEDYGYTF. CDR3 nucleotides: TGCAGCGTTGGGGAGGACTATGGCTACACCTTC.